This TCR beta chain was recovered during a study of T cell responses to AZD1222 COVID-19 vaccine. Libraries were prepared by immunoSEQ multiplex PCR; TCRdb keeps only in-frame clonotypes and omits some of them. This table holds over 100,000 clones, approximately 90% found once. CDR1 is ENHRY, CDR2 SYGVKD, per germline. The CDR3 is 12 residues long. V was cut by 6 bases and J by 7 bases, with 10 bases left in between. The chain employs TRBV10-3 and TRBJ2-1; D ambiguous. The sequence was collected from an adult who received the AZD1222 COVID-19 vaccine. The source material was peripheral blood, sampled 28 days after the second AZD1222 dose. The chain's CDR3 is CAISYGVNEQFF. CDR3 bases: TGTGCCATCAGCTACGGTGTGAATGAGCAGTTCTTC.